This record covers a single TCR beta chain. Its target is unknown. The sample has other DNA sequences that encode this CDR3 too. This record comes from a study of T cell responses to AZD1222 COVID-19 vaccine. Study findings and constraints: Mapped onto spike, vaccine-associated CD4 TCRs spanned it and were dominant at 160-218 and 743-854.

In germline, CDR1 is SGDLS, CDR2 YYNGEE. CDR3 length equals 15 residues. The V end was cut by 2 bases, the J end by 0 bases, with 9 bases between. Data came from immunoSEQ multiplex PCR; TCRdb stores just in-frame clones and leaves some out. The table shows some 280,000 clones, with around 92% occurring only once. The chain joins TRBV9 to TRBJ2-1, with D possibly being TRBD2 (5 bases). The sample consisted of peripheral blood, taken 28 days after the second AZD1222 dose. The receptor was derived from an adult who received the AZD1222 COVID-19 vaccine. CDR3 bases: TGTGCCAGCAGCGTGGGTCGGGGCTCCTACAATGAGCAGTTCTTC. Translating it yields CASSVGRGSYNEQFF.